This TCR beta chain was sequenced in a study of blood T cell repertoires in COVID-19. Turning to the study itself: Some COVID-19 samples were acute and others convalescent; all came from the United States, Italy and Spain. Sources were T cells, B-cell-depleted T cells, or PBMCs; the material itself was cDNA or gDNA.

In the original analysis: Amplification from reference gene primers served as the basis for estimated nucleated cell counts. TCRdb's table, derived via immunoSEQ multiplex PCR, lists solely in-frame clones and lacks some. V and J calls and clone size follow that table, whereas D and trimming were derived from the DNA. The sample lists 23,000 or so clones; around nine tenths were seen once. The germline CDR1 and CDR2 sequences are SGHNT and YYREEE (reference sequence). J was trimmed by 5 bases and V by 4 bases; bases with no gene match: 8. The CDR3 totals 14 residues. The clonotype comes from a man aged 50-59 years with active COVID-19. The sample was peripheral blood. V usage is TRBV5-4 and J usage is TRBJ1-1, with 7 bases lining up with TRBD1. The CDR3 nucleotides are TGTGCCAGCAGCGACCCGGGACAGTGGACTGAAGCTTTCTTT. Translating it yields CASSDPGQWTEAFF.